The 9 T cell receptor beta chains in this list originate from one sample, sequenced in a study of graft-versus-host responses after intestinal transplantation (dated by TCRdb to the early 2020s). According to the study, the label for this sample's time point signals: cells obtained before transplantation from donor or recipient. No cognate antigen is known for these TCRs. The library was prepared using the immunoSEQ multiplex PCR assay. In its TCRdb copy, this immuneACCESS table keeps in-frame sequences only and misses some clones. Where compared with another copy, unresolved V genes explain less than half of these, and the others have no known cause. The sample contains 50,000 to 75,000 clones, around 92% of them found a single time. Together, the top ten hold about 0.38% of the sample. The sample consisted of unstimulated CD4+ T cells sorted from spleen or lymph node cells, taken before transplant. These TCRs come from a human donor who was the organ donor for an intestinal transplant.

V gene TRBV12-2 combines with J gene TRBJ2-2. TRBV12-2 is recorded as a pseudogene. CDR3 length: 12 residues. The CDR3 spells CASRDLAGELFF. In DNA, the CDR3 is TGTGCAAGTCGTGACCTTGCCGGGGAGCTGTTTTTT.

The CDR3 nucleotides are TGTGCCAGCAGCTTAGACTACCTCTTCGTAGGGGAGCTGTTTTTT. This codes for CASSLDYLFVGELFF. The chain links TRBV7-2 to TRBJ2-2; D is undetermined. Trimming cost V 1 base and J 8 bases, with 14 bases left between them. The CDR3 totals 15 residues. The germline V gene has CDR1 SGHTA and CDR2 FQGNSA. Full variable domain (missing parts from reference TRBV7-2 and TRBJ2-2): GAGVSQSPSNKVTEKGKDVELRCDPISGHTALYWYRQSLGQGLEFLIYFQGNSAPDKSGLPSDRFSAERTGGSVSTLTIQRTQQEDSAVYLCASSLDYLFVGELFFGEGSRLTVL.

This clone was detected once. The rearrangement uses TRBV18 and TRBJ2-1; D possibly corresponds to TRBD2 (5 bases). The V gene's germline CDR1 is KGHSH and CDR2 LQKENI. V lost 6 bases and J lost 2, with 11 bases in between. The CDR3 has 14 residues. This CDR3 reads CASSRGVPYNEQFF. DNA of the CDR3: TGTGCCAGCTCTCGGGGAGTCCCCTACAATGAGCAGTTCTTC.

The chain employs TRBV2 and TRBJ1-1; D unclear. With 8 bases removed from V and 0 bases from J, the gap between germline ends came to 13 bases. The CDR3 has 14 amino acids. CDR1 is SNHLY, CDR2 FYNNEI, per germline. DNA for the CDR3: TGTGCCAGCGGGGAACTAATTATGAACACTGAAGCTTTCTTT. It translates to CASGELIMNTEAFF.

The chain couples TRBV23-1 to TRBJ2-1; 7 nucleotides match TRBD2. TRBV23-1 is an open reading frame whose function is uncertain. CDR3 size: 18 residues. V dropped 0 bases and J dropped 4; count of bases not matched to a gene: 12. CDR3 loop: CASSQSNLNSGLYNEQFF. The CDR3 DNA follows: TGCGCCAGCAGTCAATCGAATCTTAATAGCGGGTTATACAATGAGCAGTTCTTC.

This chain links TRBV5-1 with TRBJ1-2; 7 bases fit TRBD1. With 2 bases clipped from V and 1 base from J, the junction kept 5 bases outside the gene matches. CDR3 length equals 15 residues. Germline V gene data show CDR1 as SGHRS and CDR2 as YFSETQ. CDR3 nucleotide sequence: TGCGCCAGCAGCTTTGACAGGGAAGATAACTATGGCTACACCTTC. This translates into CASSFDREDNYGYTF.

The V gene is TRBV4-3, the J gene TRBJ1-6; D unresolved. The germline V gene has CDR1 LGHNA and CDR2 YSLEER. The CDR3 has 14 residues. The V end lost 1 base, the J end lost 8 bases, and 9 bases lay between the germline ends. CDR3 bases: TGCGCCAGCAGCCAAGGGATTTGGGATTCACCCCTCCACTTT. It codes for CASSQGIWDSPLHF.

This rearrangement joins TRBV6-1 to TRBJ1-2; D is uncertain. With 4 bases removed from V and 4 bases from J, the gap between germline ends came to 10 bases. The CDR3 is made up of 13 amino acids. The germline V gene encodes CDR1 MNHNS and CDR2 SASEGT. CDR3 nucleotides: TGTGCCAGCAGTGGGACGGGCCTCTATGGCTACACCTTC. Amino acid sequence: CASSGTGLYGYTF.

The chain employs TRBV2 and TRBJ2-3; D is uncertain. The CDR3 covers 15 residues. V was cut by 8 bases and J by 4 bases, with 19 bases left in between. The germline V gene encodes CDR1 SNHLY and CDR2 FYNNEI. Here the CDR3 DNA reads TGTGCCAGCCGGTATTTATCCCGCGAAGCAGATACGCAGTATTTT. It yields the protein CASRYLSREADTQYF.